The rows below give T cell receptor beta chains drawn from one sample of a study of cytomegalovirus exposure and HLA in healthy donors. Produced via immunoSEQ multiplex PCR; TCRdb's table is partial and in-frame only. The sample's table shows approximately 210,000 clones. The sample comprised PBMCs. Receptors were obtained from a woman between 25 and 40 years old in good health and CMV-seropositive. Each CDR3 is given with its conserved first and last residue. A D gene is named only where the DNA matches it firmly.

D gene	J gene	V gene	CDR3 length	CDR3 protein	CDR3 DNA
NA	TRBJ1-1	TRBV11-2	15	CASSSTGEGPTEAFF	TGTGCCAGCAGCTCGACCGGGGAGGGCCCCACTGAAGCTTTCTTT
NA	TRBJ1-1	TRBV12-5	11	CASGLVRGAFF	TGTGCTAGTGGTTTGGTCCGAGGAGCTTTCTTT
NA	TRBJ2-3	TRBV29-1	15	CSVEGRETSTDTQYF	TGCAGCGTTGAGGGCAGGGAAACTAGCACAGATACGCAGTATTTT
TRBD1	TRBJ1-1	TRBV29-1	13	CSVDRGWRTEAFF	TGCAGCGTTGACAGGGGGTGGAGGACTGAAGCTTTCTTT
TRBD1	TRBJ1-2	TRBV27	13	CASTRQGNYGYTF	TGTGCCAGCACCCGACAGGGAAACTATGGCTACACCTTC
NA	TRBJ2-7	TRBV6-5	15	CASRPDRRLSYEQYF	TGTGCCAGCAGACCCGACAGGCGACTCTCCTACGAGCAGTACTTC
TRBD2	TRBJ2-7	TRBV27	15	CASSFGREVQYEQYF	TGTGCCAGCAGTTTCGGTCGGGAGGTTCAATACGAGCAGTACTTC
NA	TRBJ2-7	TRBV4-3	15	CASSQGASTRYEQYF	TGCGCCAGCAGCCAAGGGGCTTCTACTCGTTACGAGCAGTACTTC
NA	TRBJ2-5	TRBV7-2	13	CASSLDPAETQYF	TGTGCCAGCAGCTTAGACCCCGCGGAGACCCAGTACTTC
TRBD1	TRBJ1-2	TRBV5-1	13	CASRTGSNYGYTF	TGCGCCAGCAGGACAGGGTCCAACTATGGCTACACCTTC
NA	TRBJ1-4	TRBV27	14	CASGAGTLNEKLFF	TGTGCCAGTGGGGCCGGAACTTTGAATGAAAAACTGTTTTTT
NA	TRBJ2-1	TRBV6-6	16	CASSYGVGIPYNEQFF	TGTGCCAGCAGTTACGGGGTCGGGATTCCATACAATGAGCAGTTCTTC
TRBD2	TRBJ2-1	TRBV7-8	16	CASITGWASGGNEQFF	TGTGCCAGCATTACCGGGTGGGCTAGCGGAGGGAATGAGCAGTTCTTC
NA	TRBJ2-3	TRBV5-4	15	CASSLEGVAEDTQYF	TGTGCCAGCAGCTTGGAGGGAGTTGCGGAAGATACGCAGTATTTT
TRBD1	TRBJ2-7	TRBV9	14	CASSVSTGAYEQYF	TGTGCCAGCAGCGTGTCGACAGGGGCCTACGAGCAGTACTTC
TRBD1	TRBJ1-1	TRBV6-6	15	CASSSSGQGVTEAFF	TGTGCCAGCAGTTCCTCGGGACAGGGCGTCACTGAAGCTTTCTTT
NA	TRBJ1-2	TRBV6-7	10	CASTPSTYTF	TGTGCCAGCACCCCCTCTACCTACACCTTC
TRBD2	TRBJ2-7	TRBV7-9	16	CASSLSLAGVKEEQYF	TGTGCCAGCAGCTTAAGTCTAGCGGGAGTAAAGGAGGAGCAGTACTTC
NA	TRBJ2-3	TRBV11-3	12	CASSSRGDTQYF	TGTGCCAGCAGCTCCCGGGGGGATACGCAGTATTTT
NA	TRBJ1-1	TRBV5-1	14	CASSLWGENTEAFF	TGCGCCAGCAGCTTGTGGGGGGAAAACACTGAAGCTTTCTTT
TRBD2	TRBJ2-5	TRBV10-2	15	CASSPGLAPQETQYF	TGCGCCAGCAGCCCAGGACTAGCGCCTCAAGAGACCCAGTACTTC
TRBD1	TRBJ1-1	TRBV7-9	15	CASSLNRGRHTEAFF	TGTGCCAGCAGCCTCAACAGGGGGCGCCACACTGAAGCTTTCTTT
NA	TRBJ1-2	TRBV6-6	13	CASSPGLNYGYTF	TGTGCCAGCAGTCCGGGACTTAACTATGGCTACACCTTC
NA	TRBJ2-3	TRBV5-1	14	CASSRGGSGDTQYF	TGCGCCAGCAGCCGTGGAGGGTCAGGAGATACGCAGTATTTT
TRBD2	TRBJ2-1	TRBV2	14	CAFPSGGTLDEQFF	TGTGCCTTTCCTAGCGGGGGGACCCTGGATGAGCAGTTCTTC
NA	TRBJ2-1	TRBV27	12	CASSLSPAEQFF	TGTGCCAGCAGTTTATCCCCAGCGGAGCAGTTCTTC
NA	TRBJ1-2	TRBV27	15	CASSLFPQGSYGYTF	TGTGCCAGCAGTCTATTTCCCCAGGGATCCTATGGCTACACCTTC
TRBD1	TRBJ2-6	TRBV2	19	CASSEMGQGRLFGANVLTF	TGTGCCAGCAGTGAAATGGGACAGGGGCGACTCTTTGGGGCCAACGTCCTGACTTTC
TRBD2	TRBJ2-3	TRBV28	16	CASSPGLAYLGDTQYF	TGTGCCAGCAGTCCGGGACTAGCCTATCTTGGGGATACGCAGTATTTT
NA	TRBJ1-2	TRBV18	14	CASSPNGPVYGYTF	TGTGCCAGCTCACCAAATGGGCCGGTCTATGGCTACACCTTC
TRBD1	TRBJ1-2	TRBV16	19	CASSQKASGYRGANYGYTF	TGTGCCAGCAGCCAAAAGGCGAGTGGTTACAGGGGCGCTAACTATGGCTACACCTTC
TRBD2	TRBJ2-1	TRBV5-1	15	CASSSSSGTYNEQFF	TGCGCCAGCAGCTCATCTAGCGGGACCTACAATGAGCAGTTCTTC
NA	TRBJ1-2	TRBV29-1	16	CSARAGDLSLLDGYTF	TGCAGCGCCCGCGCGGGGGACCTAAGCCTTTTAGATGGCTACACCTTC
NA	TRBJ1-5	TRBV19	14	CASSIVGAGQPQHF	TGTGCCAGTAGTATTGTGGGGGCAGGTCAGCCCCAGCATTTT
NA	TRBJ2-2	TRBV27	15	CASSLEGGAWGELFF	TGTGCCAGCAGTTTGGAAGGGGGGGCTTGGGGGGAGCTGTTTTTT
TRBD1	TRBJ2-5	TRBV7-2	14	CASRVQGGTETQYF	TGTGCCAGCAGGGTACAGGGGGGTACGGAGACCCAGTACTTC
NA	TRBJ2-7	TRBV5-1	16	CASSLAGEGRIYEQYF	TGCGCCAGCAGCTTGGCCGGAGAGGGAAGGATCTACGAGCAGTACTTC
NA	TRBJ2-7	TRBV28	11	CATGRAYEQYF	TGTGCCACCGGCCGGGCCTACGAGCAGTACTTC
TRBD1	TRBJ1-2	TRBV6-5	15	CASSYSGQGPISYTF	TGTGCCAGCAGTTATTCGGGACAGGGCCCTATAAGCTACACCTTC
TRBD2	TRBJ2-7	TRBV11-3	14	CASSFSGRPYEQYF	TGTGCCAGCAGCTTTAGCGGGAGACCCTACGAGCAGTACTTC
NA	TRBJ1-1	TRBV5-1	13	CAGGSGDNTEAFF	TGCGCCGGGGGCAGCGGGGACAACACTGAAGCTTTCTTT
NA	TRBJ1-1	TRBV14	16	CASSQVLGAMNTEAFF	TGTGCCAGCAGCCAAGTTCTAGGGGCTATGAACACTGAAGCTTTCTTT
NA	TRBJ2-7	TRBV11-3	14	CASSLSGRNYEQYF	TGTGCCAGCAGCTTATCGGGGAGAAACTACGAGCAGTACTTC
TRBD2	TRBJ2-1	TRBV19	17	CASTRTSGGLTYNEQFF	TGTGCCAGTACCAGGACTAGCGGGGGCCTGACCTACAATGAGCAGTTCTTC
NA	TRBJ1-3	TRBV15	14	CATSTGNSGNTIYF	TGTGCCACCAGCACAGGGAATTCTGGAAACACCATATATTTT
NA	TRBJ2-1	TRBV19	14	CASSSWRGLPRGVF	TGTGCCAGTAGCTCCTGGCGGGGGCTCCCTCGGGGGGTCTTC
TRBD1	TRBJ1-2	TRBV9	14	CASSLRQGNYGYTF	TGTGCCAGCAGCCTAAGACAGGGGAACTATGGCTACACCTTC
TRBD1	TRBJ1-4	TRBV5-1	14	CASSTRTGGEKLFF	TGCGCCAGCAGCACAAGGACAGGGGGTGAAAAACTGTTTTTT
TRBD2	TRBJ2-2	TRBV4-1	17	CASSHLLAGAGTGELFF	TGCGCCAGCAGCCATTTACTAGCGGGGGCTGGGACCGGGGAGCTGTTTTTT
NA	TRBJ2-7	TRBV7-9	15	CASSLVGGKRYEQYF	TGTGCCAGCAGCTTAGTCGGAGGGAAACGCTACGAGCAGTACTTC
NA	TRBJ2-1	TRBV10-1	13	CASSESSFDEQFF	TGCGCCAGCAGTGAGTCGAGCTTCGATGAGCAGTTCTTC